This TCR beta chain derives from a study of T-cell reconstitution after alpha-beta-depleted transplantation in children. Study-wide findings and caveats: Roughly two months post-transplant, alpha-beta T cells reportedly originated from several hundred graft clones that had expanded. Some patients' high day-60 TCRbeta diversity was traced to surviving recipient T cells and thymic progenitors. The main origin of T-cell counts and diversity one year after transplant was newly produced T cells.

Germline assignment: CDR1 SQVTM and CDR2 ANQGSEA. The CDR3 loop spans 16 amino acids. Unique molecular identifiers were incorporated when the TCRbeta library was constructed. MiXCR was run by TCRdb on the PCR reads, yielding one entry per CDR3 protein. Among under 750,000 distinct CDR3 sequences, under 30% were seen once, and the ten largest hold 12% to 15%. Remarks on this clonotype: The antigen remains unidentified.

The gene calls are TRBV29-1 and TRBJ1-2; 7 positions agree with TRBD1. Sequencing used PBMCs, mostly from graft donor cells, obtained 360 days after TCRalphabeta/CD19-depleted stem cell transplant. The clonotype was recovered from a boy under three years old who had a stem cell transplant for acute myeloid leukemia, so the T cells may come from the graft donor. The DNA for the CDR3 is TGCAGACATACCGGGACAGCTTATTTCTCTAACTATGGCTACACCTTC. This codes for CRHTGTAYFSNYGYTF.